A selection of T cell receptor beta chains follows, all from one sample in a study of T cell responses to AZD1222 COVID-19 vaccine. TCRdb's table, derived via immunoSEQ multiplex PCR, lists solely in-frame clones and lacks some. The data show 96,000 or so clones, about nine tenths seen once. The sample here was peripheral blood, taken on day 0 of AZD1222 vaccination. These receptors were obtained from an adult in good health. Each CDR3 is given without its conserved first and last residue. D genes are given only for firm matches.

cdr3_length j_call v_call d_call cdr3_aa
12 TRBJ2-1 TRBV2 TRBD1 ASRDRGGNNEQF
14 TRBJ1-3 TRBV5-1 - ASSVDSPDSGNTIY
11 TRBJ1-6 TRBV2 - ASGRDWNSPLH
12 TRBJ1-4 TRBV19 - ASRSLSDGGKLF
11 TRBJ1-4 TRBV28 - ASSLRLQEKLF
11 TRBJ1-2 TRBV29-1 - SVGGRGTYGYT
11 TRBJ2-1 TRBV6-1 TRBD1 ASSEATGVEQF
13 TRBJ1-4 TRBV21-1 - ASSKNCDFPTKLF
13 TRBJ1-1 TRBV19 - ASSIEQKRNTEAF
13 TRBJ2-1 TRBV27 - ASSLSSGRVGEQF
10 TRBJ1-2 TRBV30 - AWSVSNYGYT
12 TRBJ1-5 TRBV2 - ASSAGLYNQPQH
13 TRBJ1-2 TRBV15 - ATSLGSGPGYGYT
13 TRBJ1-2 TRBV18 - ASSPPREALYGYT
11 TRBJ2-7 TRBV2 - ASCGAFSYEQY
13 TRBJ2-4 TRBV6-5 - ASSYKVPGINIQY
13 TRBJ2-3 TRBV9 - ASSVSPRGADTQY
13 TRBJ2-3 TRBV7-9 TRBD2 ASSLTSGGTDTQY
13 TRBJ1-3 TRBV9 - ASSVAHGLGNTIY
11 TRBJ1-1 TRBV6-4 - ASSETGFTEAF
13 TRBJ2-1 TRBV7-2 TRBD1 ASSSGTGVYNEQF
11 TRBJ1-1 TRBV6-6 TRBD1 ASNRGMGTEAF
9 TRBJ1-1 TRBV29-1 - SGWKGTEAF
13 TRBJ2-7 TRBV11-2 TRBD1 ASSETGGWAYEQY
13 TRBJ2-3 TRBV5-1 TRBD2 ASSSSGGRGDTQY
13 TRBJ2-5 TRBV28 TRBD2 ASSSSGTGRETQY
15 TRBJ2-1 TRBV3-1/TRBV3-2 TRBD2 ASSQVFGAGGGNEQF
12 TRBJ2-3 TRBV24-1 TRBD1 ATSLTGGTDTQY
12 TRBJ2-2 TRBV7-9 - ASSFAPSLGELF
14 TRBJ2-2 TRBV7-7 - ASSSLGSPRTGELF
11 TRBJ2-2 TRBV29-1 - SVTTVGAGELF
12 TRBJ2-5 TRBV27 - ASSVSGTGGTQY
14 TRBJ1-6 TRBV5-1 - ASSLSGAGPNSPLH
10 TRBJ1-2 TRBV4-2 - ASSGGNYGYT
11 TRBJ2-1 TRBV27 - ASSLGVYNEQF
13 TRBJ2-1 TRBV28 - ASSLGTHSYNEQF
13 TRBJ1-2 TRBV7-3 TRBD1 ASSLTGQGVGGYT
12 TRBJ1-5 TRBV6-2/TRBV6-3 - ASSYSRGWQPQH
12 TRBJ1-5 TRBV27 TRBD1 ASSKRQGDQPQH
12 TRBJ1-4 TRBV7-2 TRBD1 ASSRDSLNEKLF
12 TRBJ1-1 TRBV3-1/TRBV3-2 TRBD1 ACKKGTAYSEAF
11 TRBJ1-2 TRBV4-1 - ASSLEYNYGYT
12 TRBJ1-1 TRBV29-1 TRBD1 SVSMTGGSTEAF
13 TRBJ1-2 TRBV7-2 - ASSLGSTYNYGYT
14 TRBJ2-1 TRBV7-2 TRBD1 ASSLDDRALYNEQF
19 TRBJ1-1 TRBV9 - ASSVSGYGPPMGTLNTEAF
13 TRBJ2-1 TRBV27 TRBD2 ASSLIAGGFNEQF
12 TRBJ1-2 TRBV11-3 TRBD1 ASSPTGDRGGYT
12 TRBJ1-2 TRBV13 - ASSLNQANYGYT
14 TRBJ2-7 TRBV6-6 TRBD1 ASSYPHPGGVYEQY
13 TRBJ1-5 TRBV7-8 TRBD1 ASSPRRGPYQPQH
13 TRBJ2-5 TRBV30 - AWSRGSGSGETQY
12 TRBJ2-1 TRBV2 - ASSELASGNEQF
10 TRBJ2-3 TRBV11-2 - ASSLSLGTQY
11 TRBJ1-5 TRBV6-6 - ASSWGVNQPQH
14 TRBJ2-2 TRBV7-9 - ASSFMRGSNTGELF
14 TRBJ2-2 TRBV3-1/TRBV3-2 - ASSQVLGAGTGELF
13 TRBJ2-6 TRBV7-3 - ASREWVSGANVLT
13 TRBJ1-3 TRBV28 - ASSSSQGTGNTIY